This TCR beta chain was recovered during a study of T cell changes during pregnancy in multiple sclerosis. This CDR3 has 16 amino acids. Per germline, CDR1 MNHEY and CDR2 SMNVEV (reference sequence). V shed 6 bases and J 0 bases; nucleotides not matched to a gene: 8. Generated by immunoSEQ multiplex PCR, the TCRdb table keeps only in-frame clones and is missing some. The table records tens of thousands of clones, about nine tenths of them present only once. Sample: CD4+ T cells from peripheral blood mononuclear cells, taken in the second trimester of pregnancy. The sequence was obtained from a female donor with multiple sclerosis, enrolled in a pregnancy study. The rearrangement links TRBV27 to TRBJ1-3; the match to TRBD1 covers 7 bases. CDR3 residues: CASRPTGARSGNTIYF. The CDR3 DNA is TGTGCCAGCAGGCCTACAGGGGCCCGCTCTGGAAACACCATATATTTT.